The 26 T cell receptor beta chains given below trace back to one sample, sequenced in a study of T cell repertoires in cytomegalovirus infection. Their recognized antigens are unknown. Each CDR3 protein is one row after TCRdb ran MiXCR on the reads. The table records just under 500,000 distinct CDR3 sequences, about 33% of them present only once. The source was cultured PBMCs, collected from culture after CMV antigen stimulation. These receptors all come from a human donor in good health (CMV status not recorded). Some clones in this sample may be carry-over from other donors' samples.

This chain links TRBV7-2 with TRBJ2-1; 15 bases fit TRBD2. The CDR3 spans 18 residues. Germline values: CDR1 SGHTA, CDR2 FQGNSA. V lost 5 bases to trimming and J lost 2 bases; unmatched junction nucleotides: 7. The CDR3 DNA follows: TGTGCCAGCAGCCCGAAGGGACTAGCGGGAGGCGCCTACAATGAGCAGTTCTTC. As protein: CASSPKGLAGGAYNEQFF.

In its sample, this clonotype was seen many times. V is TRBV7-2 and J is TRBJ2-1, with 8 bases aligning to TRBD2. Trimming removed 0 bases from V and 15 bases from J; junction bases left unmatched: 7. The CDR3 loop spans 13 amino acids. Germline CDR1 reads SGHTA; CDR2 reads FQGNSA. The CDR3 region has the DNA TGTGCCAGCAGCTTAGCGCAAGCGGGAGTTTCGTTCTTC. It is translated as CASSLAQAGVSFF.

This chain joins TRBV19 and TRBJ1-5; tentatively, D is TRBD1 (5 bases). This CDR3 region has 13 residues. The germline V and J ends were trimmed by 10 bases and 3 bases, with 13 bases remaining between them. Germline CDR1 reads LNHDA; CDR2 reads SQIVND (reference sequence). The chain's CDR3 is CATVDRFNQPQHF. The CDR3 DNA sequence: TGTGCCACCGTTGACAGATTCAATCAGCCCCAGCATTTT.

In its sample, this clonotype was seen many times. The DNA of the CDR3 is TGTGCCAGCAGTTTATACCCGGGACACGGGTCACCCCTCCACTTT. This translates into CASSLYPGHGSPLHF. The chain employs TRBV27 and TRBJ1-6; possibly TRBD1 for D (6 bases). The CDR3 loop spans 15 amino acids. Trimming took off 1 base at V and 10 bases at J, with 14 bases between the two ends. In germline, CDR1 is MNHEY, CDR2 SMNVEV (reference sequence).

V gene TRBV7-8 combines with J gene TRBJ2-1; D gene uncertain. Germline-derived CDR1 and CDR2 are SGHVS and FQNEAQ. The CDR3 runs to 14 residues. V lost 2 bases to trimming and J lost 3 bases, with 8 bases between them. The CDR3 coding sequence is TGTGCCAGCAGCTTACCACAGCACTACAATGAGCAGTTCTTC. Protein: CASSLPQHYNEQFF.

This clonotype was observed a handful of times. The rearrangement uses TRBV11-2 and TRBJ2-1, with 11 bases aligning to TRBD2. Germline V gives CDR1 SGHAT, CDR2 FQNNGV. The ends lost 3 bases at V and 10 bases at J; junction bases unmatched: 11. The CDR3 extends over 16 amino acids. CDR3 sequence (DNA): TGTGCCAGCAGCTTCCGACTAGCGGGGCGAGATCGGGAGCAGTTCTTC. Translation gives CASSFRLAGRDREQFF. The entire variable domain, with the rest obtained from reference TRBV11-2 and TRBJ2-1, is as follows: EAGVAQSPRYKIIEKRQSVAFWCNPISGHATLYWYQQILGQGPKLLIQFQNNGVVDDSQLPKDRFSAERLKGVDSTLKIQPAKLEDSAVYLCASSFRLAGRDREQFFGPGTRLTVL.

This sequence joins TRBV28 and TRBJ2-2; D perhaps matches TRBD1 (7 bases). Germline CDR1 reads MDHEN; CDR2 reads SYDVKM. The V and J ends lost 2 bases and 4 bases respectively, with 14 bases between them. This CDR3 contains 16 residues. The CDR3 region has the DNA TGTGCCAGCAGTTTAGGCGGGACAGCCGTCACCGGGGAGCTGTTTTTT. As protein: CASSLGGTAVTGELFF. The whole variable domain, filled in from reference TRBV28 and TRBJ2-2, reads DVKVTQSSRYLVKRTGEKVFLECVQDMDHENMFWYRQDPGLGLRLIYFSYDVKMKEKGDIPEGYSVSREKKERFSLILESASTNQTSMYLCASSLGGTAVTGELFFGEGSRLTVL.

The chain joins TRBV2 to TRBJ2-4, with 9 bases matching TRBD1. V trimming: 0 bases; J trimming: 8 bases; junction bases outside the gene matches: 5. The CDR3 is 15 amino acids. Looked up from germline, CDR1 is SNHLY and CDR2 is FYNNEI. The CDR3 is CASSEAGTGIYIQYF. CDR3 sequence (DNA): TGTGCCAGCAGTGAAGCGGGGACAGGGATATACATTCAGTACTTC.

This clonotype was seen only a few times. The chain is built from TRBV20-1 and TRBJ2-1; TRBD2 might be the D (6 bases). Germline V gene lookup returns CDR1 DFQATT and CDR2 SNEGSKA (reference sequence). The CDR3 consists of 15 residues. Trimming shortened V by 6 bases and J by 0 bases, and 15 bases separated the two germline ends. CDR3 sequence (DNA): TGCAGTGCCCATAGCGGAGAGTACTCCTACAATGAGCAGTTCTTC. It encodes CSAHSGEYSYNEQFF.

This CDR3 reads CASSPDGQGGSFF. Here the CDR3 DNA reads TGTGCCAGCAGCCCAGACGGACAGGGGGGATCTTTCTTT. This rearrangement joins TRBV7-9 to TRBJ1-1; TRBD1 matches at 10 bases. The J segment lost 12 bases and the V segment lost 5 bases, leaving 9 bases of the junction unmatched. The CDR3 spans 13 residues. Germline values: CDR1 SEHNR, CDR2 FQNEAQ (reference sequence).

This rearrangement joins TRBV20-1 to TRBJ2-1; 8 bases match TRBD2. This CDR3 comprises 15 residues. The germline gives CDR1 DFQATT, CDR2 SNEGSKA (reference sequence). V gave up 1 base and J gave up 7 bases; unmatched junction bases: 9. CDR3 loop: CSARAGVAGLNEQFF. In nucleotides, the CDR3 is TGCAGTGCTAGAGCCGGTGTAGCGGGACTTAATGAGCAGTTCTTC.

There are a few counts of this clonotype. CDR3 residues: CASTIPGTDTQYF. The CDR3 DNA follows: TGTGCCAGCACTATTCCAGGCACAGATACGCAGTATTTT. V is TRBV7-2 and J is TRBJ2-3; unclear D gene. CDR1 and CDR2 from the germline V gene are SGHTA and FQGNSA. There are 13 residues in the CDR3. V was shortened by 7 bases and J by 1 base, with 9 bases between the two germline ends.

The chain links TRBV28 to TRBJ1-2, with 8 bases fitting TRBD1. The CDR3 is 12 residues long. Losses at the gene ends were 6 bases for V and 6 bases for J; bases not matched to a gene: 3. The germline V gene has CDR1 MDHEN and CDR2 SYDVKM. CDR3 nucleotide sequence: TGTGCCAGCAGGGGACAGGTCAATGGCTACACCTTC. It yields the protein CASRGQVNGYTF.

The chain uses TRBV25-1 and TRBJ1-4; D remains unclear. CDR3 length equals 14 residues. The ends were cut back, 2 bases at V and 8 bases at J, with 12 bases in the middle. Germline CDR1 MGHDK, CDR2 SYGVNS. In DNA, the CDR3 is TGTGCCAGCAGTGAACTGATCACGGGGGAAAAACTGTTTTTT. Translation gives CASSELITGEKLFF.

The chain uses TRBV7-6 and TRBJ2-5; D gene unclear. The CDR3 has 13 residues. CDR1 is SGHVS, CDR2 FNYEAQ, per germline. V lost 6 bases, J lost 5 bases, and 13 bases lay in between. In DNA, the CDR3 is TGTGCCAGCAGTACATATAGTGGGGAGACCCAGTACTTC. Amino acids: CASSTYSGETQYF.

The sample holds many counts of this clonotype. The chain links TRBV28 to TRBJ1-1; D not resolved. Germline V gives CDR1 MDHEN, CDR2 SYDVKM. V was clipped by 7 bases and J by 0 bases, with 12 bases between them. This CDR3 has 14 residues. The CDR3 DNA sequence: TGTGCCAGCATCCGAGGATCCCTGAACACTGAAGCTTTCTTT. Its protein product is CASIRGSLNTEAFF.

To note about this clonotype: Germline and junction disagree at one end, which may indicate a read error. This chain links TRBV10-3 with TRBJ2-7; 10 bases are shared with TRBD2. Germline CDR1 reads ENHRY; CDR2 reads SYGVKD. The CDR3 spans 13 residues. In DNA form, the CDR3 reads TGTGCCATCTGTGAGCGGGAGGGTGGTGAGCAGTACTTC. Its translation: CAICEREGGEQYF.

This clonotype occurred a few times. This may be a read error: a much more frequent sequence differs by one nucleotide. CDR3 region: CASRSTGNQPQHF. The CDR3 DNA follows: TGTGCCAGCAGGTCGACAGGGAATCAGCCCCAGCATTTT. The rearrangement uses TRBV12-3 or TRBV12-4 and TRBJ1-5; 7 positions match TRBD1. CDR3 length: 13 residues. Trimming at V came to 6 bases and at J to 4 bases, leaving 3 bases not matched to a gene.

The genes are TRBV19 and TRBJ2-1; D unclear. CDR3 length: 13 amino acids. Trimming cost V 3 bases and J 4 bases, with 7 bases left between them. Germline CDR1 and CDR2: LNHDA and SQIVND (reference sequence). In DNA, the CDR3 is TGTGCCAGTAGTATCGTCGATTACAATGAGCAGTTCTTC. As protein: CASSIVDYNEQFF.

The chain combines TRBV24-1 with TRBJ2-4; D unresolved. From germline, CDR1 is KGHDR and CDR2 SFDVKD. V lost 5 bases, J lost 2 bases, and 0 bases lay in between. This CDR3 spans 11 amino acids. The CDR3 sequence: CATSAKNIQYF. The CDR3 nucleotides read TGTGCCACCAGTGCCAAAAACATTCAGTACTTC.

This clonotype occurred a few times. V and J are TRBV7-9 and TRBJ2-5; D gene uncertain. Germline V lookup: CDR1 SEHNR, CDR2 FQNEAQ (reference sequence). The length of the CDR3 is 16 residues. Between the trimmed V and J ends, which lost 2 bases and 5 bases, there was a span of 18 bases. CDR3 residues: CASSLNTRPYAETQYF. CDR3 coding DNA: TGTGCCAGCAGCTTAAATACCCGGCCCTACGCGGAGACCCAGTACTTC.

The gene calls are TRBV7-8 and TRBJ1-5, with unresolved D. Trimming pared 1 base from V and 5 bases from J, leaving 6 bases between. Per germline, CDR1 SGHVS and CDR2 FQNEAQ. This CDR3 spans 13 amino acids. CDR3 protein: CASSLGVYQPQHF. The CDR3 region has the DNA TGTGCCAGCAGCTTAGGAGTGTATCAGCCCCAGCATTTT.

The J gene is TRBJ2-7, the V gene TRBV6-2 or TRBV6-3; possible D gene TRBD2, 5 bases. The CDR3 is 14 amino acids. V lost 5 bases, J lost 4 bases, and 15 bases lay in between. Germline V gene sequence: CDR1 MNHEY, CDR2 SVGEGT. The CDR3 coding sequence is TGTGCCAGCAGTGAGGGAGAGGGTCCGTACGAGCAGTACGTC. This gives the protein CASSEGEGPYEQYV.

The chain joins TRBV7-9 to TRBJ2-1; D is perhaps TRBD2 (5 bases). The germline V gene has CDR1 SEHNR and CDR2 FQNEAQ (reference sequence). The CDR3 consists of 15 residues. V lost 4 bases to trimming and J lost 1 base, with 11 bases between them. In nucleotides, the CDR3 is TGTGCCAGCAGCTCCGGACTGTGGTCCTACAATGAGCAGTTCTTC. Its translation: CASSSGLWSYNEQFF.

This chain uses TRBV30 with TRBJ1-2, with D possibly being TRBD1 (5 bases). The V end lost 3 bases, the J end lost 2 bases, and 19 bases lay between the germline ends. CDR1 and CDR2 from the germline V gene are GTSNPN and SVGIG (reference sequence). The CDR3 contains 16 residues. The CDR3 DNA reads TGTGCCTGGAGCCGATCCGGGACCCTCAGGAACTATGGCTACACCTTC. This gives the protein CAWSRSGTLRNYGYTF.

The chain uses TRBV14 and TRBJ2-5; TRBD1 might be the D (6 bases). V lost 0 bases to trimming and J lost 3 bases, with 11 bases between them. Germline V CDR1 and CDR2: SGHDN, FVKESK. The CDR3 is 15 amino acids. This CDR3 is CASSQDPAGEETQYF. DNA for the CDR3: TGTGCCAGCAGCCAAGATCCGGCAGGGGAAGAGACCCAGTACTTC.